This TCR beta chain was sequenced in a study of blood T cell repertoires in COVID-19. Across the whole study: The study drew acute and convalescent COVID-19 samples from the United States, Italy and Spain. T cells, B-cell-depleted T cells, or PBMCs supplied cDNA or gDNA.

Per the original methods: Reference gene primer amplification yielded estimated nucleated cell counts. TCRdb's copy holds only in-frame clones and misses some; the assay was immunoSEQ multiplex PCR. D and trimming were read from the DNA, whereas the V and J calls and clone size are those reported in that table. The repertoire holds over 70,000 clones, with approximately 86% as singletons. Germline values: CDR1 ENHRY, CDR2 SYGVKD. Trimming took off 2 bases at V and 7 bases at J, with 15 bases between the two ends. CDR3 size: 16 residues. The clonotype was recovered from a human donor in a cohort sampled during active COVID-19. The gene calls are TRBV10-3 and TRBJ1-6, with D hard to call. What was sequenced was peripheral blood. The CDR3 bases are TGTGCCATCAGTGAGCCCCGCGGAAGTACCAATTCACCCCTCCACTTT. Protein sequence: CAISEPRGSTNSPLHF.